Presented here are 29 T cell receptor beta chains from one specimen sequenced in a study of cytomegalovirus exposure and HLA in healthy donors. 60 Vbeta and 13 Jbeta primers were used in PCR. Sequencing was performed with immunoSEQ multiplex PCR; in TCRdb, only in-frame clones are kept and a portion is missing. The sample holds roughly 140,000 clones; around 72% are singletons and the top ten take less than 2.5%. The sequencing input was PBMCs. The receptor source for this set is a middle-aged man in good health and CMV-seronegative.

This clone was counted a few times. The chain employs TRBV9 and TRBJ2-7; D may be TRBD2 (5 bases). CDR1 and CDR2 (germline): SGDLS, YYNGEE. The CDR3 extends over 14 amino acids. V was clipped by 0 bases and J by 1 base, with 8 bases between them. The CDR3 nucleotides are TGTGCCAGCAGCGTAGTTCCGGGGTCCTACGAGCAGTACTTC. It is translated as CASSVVPGSYEQYF.

On this clone: The junction and the germline gene differ at one end; a read error may be behind it. V usage is TRBV30 and J usage is TRBJ2-7, with 9 bases that match TRBD1. Looked up from germline, CDR1 is GTSNPN and CDR2 is SVGIG (reference sequence). The CDR3 covers 11 residues. As DNA, the CDR3 is TGTGCCTGGAGTGCAGGGGGACAGGGTCACTTC. It codes for CAWSAGGQGHF.

In this sample, this clone turned up a few times. This chain links TRBV30 with TRBJ1-5; D uncertain. CDR1 and CDR2 from the germline V gene are GTSNPN and SVGIG (reference sequence). The CDR3 has 14 amino acids. V was pared by 0 bases and J by 3 bases, with 9 bases between. The CDR3 sequence: CAWSVNSYNQPQHF. CDR3 nucleotide sequence: TGTGCCTGGAGTGTCAACAGTTACAATCAGCCCCAGCATTTT.

V is TRBV7-9 and J is TRBJ1-2, with D tentatively TRBD1 (6 bases). The V gene lost 2 bases and the J gene lost 6 bases, with 10 bases spanning the gap. Germline V gives CDR1 SEHNR, CDR2 FQNEAQ (reference sequence). CDR3 length: 13 residues. This CDR3 reads CASSLSRGNGYTF. In DNA, the CDR3 is TGTGCCAGCAGCTTATCCAGGGGCAATGGCTACACCTTC.

The rearrangement links TRBV5-1 to TRBJ1-6; TRBD1 matches 8 bases. In germline, CDR1 is SGHRS, CDR2 YFSETQ. The CDR3 length is 15 residues. V was pared by 0 bases and J by 7 bases, with 3 bases of the junction left unmatched. CDR3 amino acids: CASSLGGQGNSPLHF. For the CDR3, the DNA is TGCGCCAGCAGCTTGGGAGGACAGGGAAATTCACCCCTCCACTTT.

The genes are TRBV27 and TRBJ2-7; the D gene is possibly TRBD1 (5 bases). This CDR3 is built from 15 residues. Germline CDR1 reads MNHEY; CDR2 reads SMNVEV (reference sequence). V lost 5 bases and J lost 2, with 16 bases in between. The CDR3 DNA follows: TGTGCCAGCAGTACCCAGAACAGGTATCCCTACGAGCAGTACTTC. Encoded protein: CASSTQNRYPYEQYF.

J is TRBJ2-7 and V is TRBV7-2, with 11 bases matching TRBD2. J lost 3 bases, V lost 1 base, and 8 bases had no gene match. Germline V gene sequence: CDR1 SGHTA, CDR2 FQGNSA. The CDR3 is 17 amino acids. In DNA form, the CDR3 reads TGTGCCAGCAGCTTAGAGGGGCCTAGCGGGAGGCTCTACGAGCAGTACTTC. Translating gives CASSLEGPSGRLYEQYF.

The chain uses TRBV6-7 and TRBJ2-7; 11 nucleotides align to TRBD2. TRBV6-7 is an ORF for which the function is uncertain. V gave up 2 bases and J gave up 0 bases; unmatched junction bases: 12. This CDR3 region has 19 residues. CDR3 DNA: TGTGCCAGCAGTTACCCCGGGACTAGCGGAATCCTGAGCTCCTACGAGCAGTACTTC. This encodes CASSYPGTSGILSSYEQYF.

This clone was counted between two and nine times. The genes are TRBV9 and TRBJ1-4; D possibly corresponds to TRBD1 (5 bases). V was cut by 3 bases and J by 14 bases, with 20 bases left in between. The CDR3 has 14 amino acids. In germline, CDR1 is SGDLS, CDR2 YYNGEE. CDR3 sequence: CASSARMTEGELFF. The DNA of the CDR3 is TGTGCCAGCAGCGCGAGGATGACAGAAGGCGAGCTGTTTTTT.

This chain links TRBV11-2 with TRBJ1-3, with 9 bases fitting TRBD1. With 6 bases clipped from V and 3 bases from J, the junction kept 3 bases outside the gene matches. CDR1 and CDR2 from the germline V gene are SGHAT and FQNNGV. The CDR3 spans 14 residues. The CDR3 sequence is CASSSDRGGNTIYF. Written as DNA, the CDR3 is TGTGCCAGCAGTTCGGACAGGGGTGGAAACACCATATATTTT.

The chain employs TRBV19 and TRBJ1-2, with 7 positions matching TRBD1. The CDR3 has 15 amino acids. V gave up 3 bases and J gave up 4 bases; unmatched junction bases: 8. The germline gives CDR1 LNHDA, CDR2 SQIVND (reference sequence). CDR3 bases: TGTGCCAGTAGTATCCTGCAGGGGGAAGGCTATGGCTACACCTTC. This codes for CASSILQGEGYGYTF.

The V call is TRBV5-1, the J call TRBJ2-1; 11 nucleotides line up with TRBD2. This CDR3 has 18 residues. The junction had 9 bases not matched to a gene; V was cut back by 0 bases and J by 4 bases. CDR1 is SGHRS, CDR2 YFSETQ, per germline. The CDR3 region is CASSLETSGDFGYNEQFF. CDR3 DNA: TGCGCCAGCAGCTTGGAGACTAGCGGGGATTTCGGTTACAATGAGCAGTTCTTC. The full variable domain, completed using reference TRBV5-1 and TRBJ2-1, is KAGVTQTPRYLIKTRGQQVTLSCSPISGHRSVSWYQQTPGQGLQFLFEYFSETQRNKGNFPGRFSGRQFSNSRSEMNVSTLELGDSALYLCASSLETSGDFGYNEQFFGPGTRLTVL.

The chain employs TRBV6-1 and TRBJ1-5; D remains ambiguous. CDR1 is MNHNS, CDR2 SASEGT, per germline. This CDR3 comprises 17 residues. V gave up 1 base and J gave up 7 bases, with 20 bases separating them. The chain's CDR3 is CASSEGGLARPLQPQHF. The CDR3, as DNA: TGTGCCAGCAGTGAAGGGGGTTTAGCGCGGCCACTCCAGCCCCAGCATTTT.

This clone has more than one count but fewer than ten. The V gene is TRBV5-1, the J gene TRBJ2-5; D unresolved. The CDR3 spans 11 residues. Germline V gene sequence: CDR1 SGHRS, CDR2 YFSETQ. V lost 0 bases to trimming and J lost 8 bases, with 5 bases between them. CDR3 coding DNA: TGCGCCAGCAGCTTGGGGAGAACCCAGTACTTC. Its protein is CASSLGRTQYF.

A few counts support this clone. The chain joins TRBV18 to TRBJ2-5; 9 positions agree with TRBD2. This CDR3 is 13 amino acids long. The germline V gene encodes CDR1 KGHSH and CDR2 LQKENI. The ends lost 3 bases at V and 5 bases at J; junction bases unmatched: 1. The CDR3 DNA sequence: TGTGCCAGCTCACCTGGACTAGCGGAGACCCAGTACTTC. This sequence encodes CASSPGLAETQYF.

The genes are TRBV6-5 and TRBJ2-5; TRBD2 agrees at 9 bases. V gave up 1 base and J gave up 4 bases; unmatched junction bases: 4. CDR1 and CDR2 (germline): MNHEY, SVGAGI. CDR3 length: 15 residues. CDR3: CASSYYSGSSETQYF. DNA for the CDR3: TGTGCCAGCAGTTACTATAGCGGGAGTTCAGAGACCCAGTACTTC.

V is TRBV10-2 and J is TRBJ2-7; 11 bases are a match to TRBD1. The CDR3 has 13 amino acids. J gave up 5 bases and V 10 bases, and 7 bases lay outside the gene matches. CDR1 WSHSY and CDR2 SAAADI come from the germline V gene. The CDR3 sequence is CATRDRGFHEQYF. CDR3 bases: TGCGCCACAAGGGACAGGGGGTTCCACGAGCAGTACTTC.

The J gene is TRBJ2-3, the V gene TRBV7-9; 10 bases match TRBD2. Germline CDR1 SEHNR, CDR2 FQNEAQ (reference sequence). The CDR3 spans 19 residues. V lost 2 bases and J lost 1; bases outside the gene matches: 12. CDR3: CASSLWSGSGGTRTDTQYF. CDR3 bases: TGTGCCAGCAGCTTATGGTCAGGTAGCGGGGGGACACGCACAGATACGCAGTATTTT.

The V gene is TRBV5-4, the J gene TRBJ2-1, with 9 bases aligning to TRBD2. This CDR3 is built from 15 residues. Germline V gives CDR1 SGHNT, CDR2 YYREEE (reference sequence). With 0 bases clipped from V and 8 bases from J, the junction kept 6 bases outside the gene matches. In DNA form, the CDR3 reads TGTGCCAGCAGCTTGGGGACTAGCGCTAAGTATGAGCAGTTCTTC. This translates into CASSLGTSAKYEQFF.

This sequence joins TRBV18 and TRBJ1-4; D is possibly TRBD1 (6 bases). The V gene's germline CDR1 is KGHSH and CDR2 LQKENI. There are 14 residues in the CDR3. The V end lost 4 bases, the J end lost 7 bases, and 13 bases lay between the germline ends. CDR3 sequence: CASSLRRGAEKLFF. The DNA of the CDR3 is TGTGCCAGCTCACTACGTCGGGGGGCTGAAAAACTGTTTTTT. The whole variable domain, filled in from reference TRBV18 and TRBJ1-4, reads NAGVMQNPRHLVRRRGQEARLRCSPMKGHSHVYWYRQLPEEGLKFMVYLQKENIIDESGMPKERFSAEFPKEGPSILRIQQVVRGDSAAYFCASSLRRGAEKLFFGSGTQLSVL.

This chain connects TRBV2 to TRBJ1-6; D ambiguous. V gave up 6 bases and J gave up 0 bases, with 9 bases separating them. CDR1 is SNHLY, CDR2 FYNNEI, per germline. CDR3 size: 15 residues. In DNA form, the CDR3 reads TGTGCCAGCAGCATATACAGCTCCTATAATTCACCCCTCCACTTT. Translating gives CASSIYSSYNSPLHF.

This clone was picked up a small number of times. The V call is TRBV10-3, the J call TRBJ1-1; a possible D gene is TRBD1 (5 bases). The CDR3 is 13 amino acids. Germline V lookup: CDR1 ENHRY, CDR2 SYGVKD. Trimming took 4 bases from V and 6 from J, leaving 12 bases between them. CDR3 sequence: CAISVRGGAEAFF. In DNA form, the CDR3 reads TGTGCCATCAGTGTTCGGGGAGGGGCTGAAGCTTTCTTT.

The rearrangement links TRBV5-6 to TRBJ1-5, with a possible D match to TRBD1 (6 bases). The CDR3 covers 17 residues. CDR1 is SGHDT, CDR2 YYEEEE, per germline. V was trimmed by 3 bases and J by 1 base, leaving 17 bases between them. For the CDR3, the DNA is TGTGCCAGCAGCTCAAGGACAGTACGTCGAAGCAATCAGCCCCAGCATTTT. Its protein product is CASSSRTVRRSNQPQHF.

This clone was detected only once. The V call is TRBV30, the J call TRBJ2-4, with a possible D match to TRBD2 (6 bases). This CDR3 has 14 residues. In germline, CDR1 is GTSNPN, CDR2 SVGIG (reference sequence). The CDR3 coding sequence is TGTGGTTGGCGGGGCATGGGAGCCAAAAACATTCAGTACTTC. Protein: CGWRGMGAKNIQYF. The full variable domain, in which reference TRBV30 and TRBJ2-4 provide the parts outside the CDR3, is SQTIHQWPATLVQPVGSPLSLECTVEGTSNPNLYWYRQAAGRGLQLLFYSVGIGQISSEVPQNLSASRPQDRQFILSSKKLLLSDSGFYLCGWRGMGAKNIQYFGAGTRLSVL.

The V and J genes are TRBV27 and TRBJ2-2; 7 bases agree with TRBD1. This CDR3 comprises 17 residues. Germline values: CDR1 MNHEY, CDR2 SMNVEV (reference sequence). V was pared by 5 bases and J by 4 bases, with 13 bases of the junction left unmatched. CDR3 residues: CASSIFRDSRVTGELFF. DNA of the CDR3: TGTGCCAGCAGTATCTTCCGGGACAGCAGGGTCACCGGGGAGCTGTTTTTT.

CDR3 amino acids: CASSTGGEGTEAFF. The CDR3 nucleotides read TGTGCCAGCAGTACAGGGGGCGAGGGAACTGAAGCTTTCTTT. J is TRBJ1-1 and V is TRBV2; 9 bases align to TRBD1. V shed 5 bases and J 5 bases; nucleotides not matched to a gene: 6. Germline V lookup: CDR1 SNHLY, CDR2 FYNNEI. The CDR3 has 14 amino acids.

The chain has TRBV6-5 and TRBJ1-1, with 9 positions matching TRBD1. The CDR3 sequence is 14 residues long. The ends lost 5 bases at V and 7 bases at J; junction bases unmatched: 8. Germline CDR1 MNHEY, CDR2 SVGAGI. The CDR3 loop is CASSRDTGGGEAFF. CDR3 DNA sequence: TGTGCCAGCAGTCGAGACACAGGGGGCGGTGAAGCTTTCTTT.

This clone was picked up one time. The chain is built from TRBV7-9 and TRBJ2-7, with D possibly TRBD2 on 5 matching bases. The CDR3 covers 13 residues. CDR1 is SEHNR, CDR2 FQNEAQ, per germline (reference sequence). Trimming left V 0 bases short and J 7 bases short, with 10 bases between. CDR3 bases: TGTGCCAGCAGCTTAGCGCGGGTGGGAGAGCAGTACTTC. This codes for CASSLARVGEQYF. Full variable domain (missing parts from reference TRBV7-9 and TRBJ2-7): DTGVSQNPRHKITKRGQNVTFRCDPISEHNRLYWYRQTLGQGPEFLTYFQNEAQLEKSRLLSDRFSAERPKGSFSTLEIQRTEQGDSAMYLCASSLARVGEQYFGPGTRLTVT.

This clone was recorded once. The rearrangement links TRBV29-1 to TRBJ2-3; 8 nucleotides align to TRBD2. Germline V gives CDR1 SQVTM, CDR2 ANQGSEA. The V and J ends lost 4 bases and 2 bases, in that order; junction bases with no gene match: 8. This CDR3 spans 15 amino acids. The CDR3 loop is CSVVGLREVTDTQYF. The CDR3 DNA reads TGCAGCGTTGTGGGTTTGCGGGAGGTCACAGATACGCAGTATTTT.